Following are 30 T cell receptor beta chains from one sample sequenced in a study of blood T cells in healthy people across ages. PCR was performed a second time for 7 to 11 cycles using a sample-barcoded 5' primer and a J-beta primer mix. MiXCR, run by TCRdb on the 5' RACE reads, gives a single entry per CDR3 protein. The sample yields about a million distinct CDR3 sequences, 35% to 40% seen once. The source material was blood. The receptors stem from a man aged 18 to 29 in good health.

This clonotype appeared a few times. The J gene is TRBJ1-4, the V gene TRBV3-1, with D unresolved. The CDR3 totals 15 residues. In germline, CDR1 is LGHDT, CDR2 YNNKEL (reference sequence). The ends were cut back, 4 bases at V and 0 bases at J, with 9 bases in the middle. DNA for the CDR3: TGTGCCAGCAGCCCCCCGGGATCAACTAATGAAAAACTGTTTTTT. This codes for CASSPPGSTNEKLFF.

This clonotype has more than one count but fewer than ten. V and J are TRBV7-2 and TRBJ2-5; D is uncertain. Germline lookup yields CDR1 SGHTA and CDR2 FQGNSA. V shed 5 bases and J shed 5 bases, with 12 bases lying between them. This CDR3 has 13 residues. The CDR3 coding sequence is TGTGCCAGCAGCCAAATTAGTAGGGAGACCCAGTACTTC. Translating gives CASSQISRETQYF.

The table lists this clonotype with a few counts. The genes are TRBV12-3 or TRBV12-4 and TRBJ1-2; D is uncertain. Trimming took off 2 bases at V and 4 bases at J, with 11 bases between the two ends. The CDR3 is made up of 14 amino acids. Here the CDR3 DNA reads TGTGCCAGCAGTTTAAGGAGTAGATCCTATGGCTACACCTTC. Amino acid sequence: CASSLRSRSYGYTF.

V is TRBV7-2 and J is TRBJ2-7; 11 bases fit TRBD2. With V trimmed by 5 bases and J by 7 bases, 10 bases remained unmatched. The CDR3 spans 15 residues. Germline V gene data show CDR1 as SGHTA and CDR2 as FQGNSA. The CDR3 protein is CASSLSGGANNEQYF. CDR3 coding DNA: TGTGCCAGCAGCCTTAGCGGGGGGGCTAACAATGAGCAGTACTTC.

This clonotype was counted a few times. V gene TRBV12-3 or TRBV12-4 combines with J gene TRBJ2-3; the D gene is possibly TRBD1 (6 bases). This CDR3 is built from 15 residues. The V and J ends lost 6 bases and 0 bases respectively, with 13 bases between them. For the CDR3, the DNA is TGTGCCAGCAGCCTTCACAGGGTTAGCACAGATACGCAGTATTTT. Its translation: CASSLHRVSTDTQYF.

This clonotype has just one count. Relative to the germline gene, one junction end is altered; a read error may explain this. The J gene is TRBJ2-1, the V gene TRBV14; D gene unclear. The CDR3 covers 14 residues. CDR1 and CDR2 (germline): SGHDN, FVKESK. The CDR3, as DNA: TGTGCCACCAGCCAAAGGACCCAGTACAATGAGCAGTTCTTC. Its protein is CATSQRTQYNEQFF.

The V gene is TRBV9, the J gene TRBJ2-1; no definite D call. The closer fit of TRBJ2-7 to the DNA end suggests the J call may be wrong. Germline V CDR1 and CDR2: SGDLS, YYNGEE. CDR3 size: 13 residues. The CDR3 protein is CASSVDSNNEQYF. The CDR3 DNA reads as TGTGCCAGCAGCGTAGATAGCAACAATGAGCAGTACTTC.

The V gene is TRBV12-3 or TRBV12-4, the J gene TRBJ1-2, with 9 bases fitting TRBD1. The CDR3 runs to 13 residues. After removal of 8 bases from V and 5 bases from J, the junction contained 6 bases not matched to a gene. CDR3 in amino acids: CASDYGTGYGYTF. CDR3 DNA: TGTGCCAGCGACTACGGGACAGGGTATGGCTACACCTTC.

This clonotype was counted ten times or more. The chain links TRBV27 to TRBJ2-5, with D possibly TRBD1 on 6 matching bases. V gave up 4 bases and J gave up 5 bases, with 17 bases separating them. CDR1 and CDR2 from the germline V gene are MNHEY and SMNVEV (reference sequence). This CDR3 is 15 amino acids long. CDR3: CASSYLQGKKETQYF. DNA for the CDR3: TGTGCCAGCAGTTACCTACAGGGAAAGAAGGAGACCCAGTACTTC.

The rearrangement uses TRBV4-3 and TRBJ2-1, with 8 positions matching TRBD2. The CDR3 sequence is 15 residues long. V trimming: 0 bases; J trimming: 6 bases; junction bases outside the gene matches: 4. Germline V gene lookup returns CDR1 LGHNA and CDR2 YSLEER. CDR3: CASSQDRTSSNEQFF. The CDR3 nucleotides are TGCGCCAGCAGCCAAGATAGGACTAGCAGCAATGAGCAGTTCTTC.

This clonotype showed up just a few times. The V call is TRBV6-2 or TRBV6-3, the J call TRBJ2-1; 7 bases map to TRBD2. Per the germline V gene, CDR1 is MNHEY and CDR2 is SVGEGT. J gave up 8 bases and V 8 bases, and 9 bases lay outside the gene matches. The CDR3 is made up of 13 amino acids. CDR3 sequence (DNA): TGTGCCAGCGGACCTAGAGGGAGGGATGAGCAGTTCTTC. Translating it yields CASGPRGRDEQFF.

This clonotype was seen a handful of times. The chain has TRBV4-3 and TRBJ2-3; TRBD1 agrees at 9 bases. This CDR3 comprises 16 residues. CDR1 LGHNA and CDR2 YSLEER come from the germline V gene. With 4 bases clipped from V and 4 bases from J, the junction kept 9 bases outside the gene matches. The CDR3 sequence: CASSLSGTGIPDTQYF. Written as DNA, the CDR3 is TGCGCCAGCAGCCTCTCCGGGACAGGGATCCCAGATACGCAGTATTTT.

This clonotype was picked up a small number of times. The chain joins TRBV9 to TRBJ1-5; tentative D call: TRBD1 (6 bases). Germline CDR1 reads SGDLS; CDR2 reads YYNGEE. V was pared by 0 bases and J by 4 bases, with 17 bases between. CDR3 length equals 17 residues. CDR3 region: CASSVGAGASPNQPQHF. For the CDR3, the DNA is TGTGCCAGCAGCGTAGGGGCAGGGGCGTCTCCAAATCAGCCCCAGCATTTT.

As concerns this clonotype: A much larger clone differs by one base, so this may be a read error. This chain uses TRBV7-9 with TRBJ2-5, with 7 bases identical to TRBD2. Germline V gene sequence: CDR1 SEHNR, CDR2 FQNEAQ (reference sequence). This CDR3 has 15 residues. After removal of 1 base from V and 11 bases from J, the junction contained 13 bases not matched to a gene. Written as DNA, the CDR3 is TGTGCCAGCAGCTTAGTAGGGACTATGGACAATGAGCAGTACTTC. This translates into CASSLVGTMDNEQYF.

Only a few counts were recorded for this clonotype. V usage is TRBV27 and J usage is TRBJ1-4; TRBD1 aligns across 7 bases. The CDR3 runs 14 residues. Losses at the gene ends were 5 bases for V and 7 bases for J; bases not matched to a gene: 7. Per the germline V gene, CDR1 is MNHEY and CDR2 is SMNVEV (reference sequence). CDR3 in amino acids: CASSQRQGSEKLFF. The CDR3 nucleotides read TGTGCCAGCAGTCAGAGACAGGGTAGTGAAAAACTGTTTTTT.

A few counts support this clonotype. Here the CDR3 reads CSARRWGQGGNQPQHF. CDR3 in DNA: TGCAGTGCTAGACGATGGGGACAGGGGGGCAATCAGCCCCAGCATTTT. The chain is built from TRBV20-1 and TRBJ1-5; 11 nucleotides match TRBD1. Germline V CDR1 and CDR2: DFQATT, SNEGSKA (reference sequence). The J segment lost 2 bases and the V segment lost 2 bases, leaving 5 bases of the junction unmatched. This CDR3 is built from 16 residues.

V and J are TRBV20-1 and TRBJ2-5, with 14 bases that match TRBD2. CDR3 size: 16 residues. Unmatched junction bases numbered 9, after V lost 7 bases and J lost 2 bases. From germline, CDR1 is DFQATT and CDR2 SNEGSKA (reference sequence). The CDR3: CSDLGLAGGEQETQYF. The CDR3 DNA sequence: TGCAGTGATTTAGGACTAGCGGGGGGTGAGCAAGAGACCCAGTACTTC.

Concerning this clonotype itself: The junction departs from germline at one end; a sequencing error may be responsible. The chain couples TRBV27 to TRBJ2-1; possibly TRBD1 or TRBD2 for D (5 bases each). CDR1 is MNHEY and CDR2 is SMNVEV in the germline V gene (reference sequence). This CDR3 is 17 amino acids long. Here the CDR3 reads CASSLGTSRTNTGELFF. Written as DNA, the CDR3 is TGTGCCAGCAGCCTAGGGACGAGCCGGACGAACACCGGGGAGCTGTTCTTC.

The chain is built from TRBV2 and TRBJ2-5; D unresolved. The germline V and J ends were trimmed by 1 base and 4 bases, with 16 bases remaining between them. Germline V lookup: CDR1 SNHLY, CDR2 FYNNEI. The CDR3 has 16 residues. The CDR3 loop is CASSEESLWVRETQYF. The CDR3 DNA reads TGTGCCAGCAGTGAAGAGAGTCTGTGGGTCCGAGAGACCCAGTACTTC.

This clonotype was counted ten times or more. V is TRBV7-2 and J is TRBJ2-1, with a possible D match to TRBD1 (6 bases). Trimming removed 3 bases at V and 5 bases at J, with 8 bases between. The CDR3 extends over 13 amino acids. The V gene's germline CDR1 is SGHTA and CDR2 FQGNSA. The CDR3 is CASSLGANNEQFF. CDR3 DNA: TGTGCCAGCAGCTTGGGGGCCAACAATGAGCAGTTCTTC.

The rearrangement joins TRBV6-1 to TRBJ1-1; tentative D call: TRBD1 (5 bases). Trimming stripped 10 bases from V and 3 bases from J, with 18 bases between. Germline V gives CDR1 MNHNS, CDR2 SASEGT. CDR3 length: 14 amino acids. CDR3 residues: CATRERVQDTEAFF. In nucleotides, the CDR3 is TGTGCCACCCGGGAAAGGGTACAGGACACTGAAGCTTTCTTT.

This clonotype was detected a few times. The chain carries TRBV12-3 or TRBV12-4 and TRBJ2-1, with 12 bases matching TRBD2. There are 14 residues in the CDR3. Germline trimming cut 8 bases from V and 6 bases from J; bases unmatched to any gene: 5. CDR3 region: CASLLAGGPNEQFF. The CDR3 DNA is TGTGCCAGCCTACTAGCGGGGGGCCCCAATGAGCAGTTCTTC.

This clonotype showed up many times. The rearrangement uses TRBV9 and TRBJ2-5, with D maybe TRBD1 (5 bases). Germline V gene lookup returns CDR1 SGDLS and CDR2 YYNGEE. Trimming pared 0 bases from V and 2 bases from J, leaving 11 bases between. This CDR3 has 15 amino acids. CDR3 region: CASSVEVDSQETQYF. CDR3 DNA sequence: TGTGCCAGCAGCGTAGAGGTCGACAGTCAAGAGACCCAGTACTTC.

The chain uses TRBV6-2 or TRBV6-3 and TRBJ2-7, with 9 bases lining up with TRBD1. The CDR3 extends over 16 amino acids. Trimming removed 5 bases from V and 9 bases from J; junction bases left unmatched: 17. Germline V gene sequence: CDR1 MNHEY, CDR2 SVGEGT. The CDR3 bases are TGTGCCAGCAGTGCTACGGGACAGGGAAGAACCCGCGTGCAGTACTTC. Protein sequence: CASSATGQGRTRVQYF.

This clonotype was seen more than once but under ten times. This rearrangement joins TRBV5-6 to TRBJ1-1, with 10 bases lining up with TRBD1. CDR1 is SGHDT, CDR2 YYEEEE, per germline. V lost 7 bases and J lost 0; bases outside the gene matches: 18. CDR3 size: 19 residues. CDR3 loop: CASLSGLGGTGAMNTEAFF. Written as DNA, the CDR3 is TGTGCCAGCCTATCCGGTTTAGGGGGGACAGGGGCAATGAACACTGAAGCTTTCTTT.

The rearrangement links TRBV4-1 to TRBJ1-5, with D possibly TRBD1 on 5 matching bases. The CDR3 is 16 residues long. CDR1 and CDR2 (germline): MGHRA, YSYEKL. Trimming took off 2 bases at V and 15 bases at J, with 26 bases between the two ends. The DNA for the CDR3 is TGCGCCAGCAGCCAAAACGATCGTGATTGGGGACTCCCGCTGCATTTT. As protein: CASSQNDRDWGLPLHF.

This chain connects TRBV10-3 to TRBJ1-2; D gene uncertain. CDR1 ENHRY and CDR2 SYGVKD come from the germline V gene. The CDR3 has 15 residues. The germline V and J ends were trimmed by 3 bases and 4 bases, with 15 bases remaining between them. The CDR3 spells CAISEHRRIPYGYTF. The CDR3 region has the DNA TGTGCCATCAGTGAACATAGGAGAATCCCCTATGGCTACACCTTC.

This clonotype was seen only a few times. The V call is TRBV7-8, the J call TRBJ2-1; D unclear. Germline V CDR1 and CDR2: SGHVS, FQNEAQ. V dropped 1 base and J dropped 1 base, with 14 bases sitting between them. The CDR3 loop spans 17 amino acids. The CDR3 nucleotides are TGTGCCAGCAGCTTAGGAGAGGCGGCGATTTCCTACAATGAGCAGTTCTTC. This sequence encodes CASSLGEAAISYNEQFF.

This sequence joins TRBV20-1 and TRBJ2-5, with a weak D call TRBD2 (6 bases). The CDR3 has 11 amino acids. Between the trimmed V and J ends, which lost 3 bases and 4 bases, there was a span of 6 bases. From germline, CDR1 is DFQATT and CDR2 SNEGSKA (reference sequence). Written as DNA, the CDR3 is TGCAGTGCTAGGGGGGGAGAGACCCAGTACTTC. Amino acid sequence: CSARGGETQYF.

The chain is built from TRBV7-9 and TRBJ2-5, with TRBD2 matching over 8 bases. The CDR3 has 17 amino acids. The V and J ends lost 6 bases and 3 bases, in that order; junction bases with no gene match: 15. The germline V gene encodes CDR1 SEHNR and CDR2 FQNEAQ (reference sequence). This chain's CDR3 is CASSYMSGAGAEETQYF. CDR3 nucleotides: TGTGCCAGCAGTTATATGTCGGGAGCGGGGGCAGAAGAGACCCAGTACTTC.